The clone carrying this T cell receptor (beta chain) was counted once. The sample is drawn from a study of control samples from healthy donors and cancer patients. TCRdb's table, derived via immunoSEQ multiplex PCR, lists solely in-frame clones and lacks some. The repertoire includes roughly 25,000 clones, approximately 90% of them detected once, and 10% to 15% sits in the top ten. Sequencing was performed on PBMCs. The sequence was collected from a man aged 50-60 years with lung cancer.

The CDR3, as DNA: TGTGCCAGCAGTGAAGTAGGGACTGGAAACACCATATATTTT. It codes for CASSEVGTGNTIYF. This chain uses TRBV6-1 with TRBJ1-3, with D unclear. Trimming pared 1 base from V and 2 bases from J, leaving 6 bases between. Germline V CDR1 and CDR2: MNHNS, SASEGT. The CDR3 length is 14 residues.